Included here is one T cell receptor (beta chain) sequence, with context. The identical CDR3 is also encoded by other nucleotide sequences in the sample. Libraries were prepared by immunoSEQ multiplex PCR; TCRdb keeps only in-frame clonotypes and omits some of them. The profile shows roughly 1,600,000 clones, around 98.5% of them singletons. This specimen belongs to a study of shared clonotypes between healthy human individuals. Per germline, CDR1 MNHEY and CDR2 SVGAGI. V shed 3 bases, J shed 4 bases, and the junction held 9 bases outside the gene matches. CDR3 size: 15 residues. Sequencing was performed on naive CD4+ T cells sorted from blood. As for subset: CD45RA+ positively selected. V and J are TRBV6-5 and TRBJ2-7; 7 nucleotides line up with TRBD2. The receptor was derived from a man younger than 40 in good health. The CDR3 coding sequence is TGTGCCAGCAGTTATTCCTTGGGGGGGTCGTACGAGCAGTACTTC. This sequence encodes CASSYSLGGSYEQYF.